This entry describes one T cell receptor (beta chain). Its antigen is not known. The data are from a study of STAT3 mutations in large granular lymphocyte leukemia. Study at large: Roughly half of the longitudinally sequenced T-LGLL patients carried detectable canonical activating STAT3 mutations.

Study-wide findings and caveats: At least one immunodominant TCR beta clonotype appeared in every T-cell large granular lymphocyte leukemia patient. In several patients, dominant TCR clone burden exceeded STAT3 mutant burden, suggesting STAT3 mutation arose secondarily. After therapy, about 30% of the 18 patients switched clonotypes, all new clones STAT3 wild type. Clonal expansion was inferred from other time points because no sample existed at each clone's first appearance.

Germline V gene data show CDR1 as SGHRS and CDR2 as YFSETQ. This CDR3 is 15 amino acids long. J lost 6 bases, V lost 0 bases, and 5 bases had no gene match. Data came from immunoSEQ multiplex PCR; TCRdb stores just in-frame clones and leaves some out. The sample carries around 17,000 clones, about 83% recorded once. This chain joins TRBV5-1 and TRBJ1-1; 10 bases map to TRBD1. This TCR was sampled from a man aged 50 to 60 with T-cell large granular lymphocyte leukemia. Some clones in this sample may be carry-over from other donors' samples. Sequenced sample: peripheral blood mononuclear cells. The CDR3 DNA is TGCGCCAGCAGCTTGGGTGGACAGGGGGTCGCTGAAGCTTTCTTT. This encodes CASSLGGQGVAEAFF. Full variable domain (remainder filled in from reference TRBV5-1 and TRBJ1-1): KAGVTQTPRYLIKTRGQQVTLSCSPISGHRSVSWYQQTPGQGLQFLFEYFSETQRNKGNFPGRFSGRQFSNSRSEMNVSTLELGDSALYLCASSLGGQGVAEAFFGQGTRLTVV.